The source of this T cell receptor beta chain is a study of T cells in Graves' hyperthyroidism and ophthalmopathy. Study-level points and caveats: Ophthalmopathy, which appeared later, was predicted by the model a median 6.5 months before onset.

The authors deemed Graves' hyperthyroidism stable absent ophthalmopathy progression within 18 months. Germline V gives CDR1 SGHDN, CDR2 FVKESK. CDR3 length: 15 residues. Trimming took off 1 base at V and 7 bases at J, with 13 bases between the two ends. This clonotype was observed a few times. As yet, its antigen is unknown. From RNA transcripts, TCR beta CDR3 regions were amplified. Carried out on the TCR CDR3, a first-round RT-PCR used the HTBI primer set. TCRdb called the multiplex PCR reads again in MiXCR, with one record for every CDR3 protein. The sample records about 840,000 distinct CDR3 sequences, around 39% being singletons.

This clonotype originated in a man aged 18 to 30 with Graves' hyperthyroidism. Source material: blood. This chain connects TRBV14 to TRBJ2-2; no clear D. The CDR3 here is CASSQVRKVVGELFF. The DNA of the CDR3 is TGTGCCAGCAGCCAAGTTCGTAAGGTCGTCGGGGAGCTGTTTTTT.